This TCR beta chain stems from a study of cytomegalovirus exposure and HLA in healthy donors. This clone was found once. J lost 2 bases, V lost 5 bases, and 3 bases had no gene match. The CDR3 length is 14 residues. The V gene's germline CDR1 is GTSNPN and CDR2 SVGIG (reference sequence). Clones were sequenced by immunoSEQ multiplex PCR, and TCRdb holds only the in-frame ones, with some missing. The sample lists around 220,000 clones; around four fifths were seen once. The donors were in the roughly 130-subject validation cohort; that cohort was separate from the roughly 730-subject first cohort. Sequenced input: PBMCs. The origin of this receptor is a woman aged 25 to 39 in good health and CMV-seropositive. The rearrangement uses TRBV30 and TRBJ2-1; 10 nucleotides match TRBD2. CDR3 loop: CAWVAGGPYNEQFF. DNA for the CDR3: TGTGCCTGGGTAGCGGGAGGCCCCTACAATGAGCAGTTCTTC.